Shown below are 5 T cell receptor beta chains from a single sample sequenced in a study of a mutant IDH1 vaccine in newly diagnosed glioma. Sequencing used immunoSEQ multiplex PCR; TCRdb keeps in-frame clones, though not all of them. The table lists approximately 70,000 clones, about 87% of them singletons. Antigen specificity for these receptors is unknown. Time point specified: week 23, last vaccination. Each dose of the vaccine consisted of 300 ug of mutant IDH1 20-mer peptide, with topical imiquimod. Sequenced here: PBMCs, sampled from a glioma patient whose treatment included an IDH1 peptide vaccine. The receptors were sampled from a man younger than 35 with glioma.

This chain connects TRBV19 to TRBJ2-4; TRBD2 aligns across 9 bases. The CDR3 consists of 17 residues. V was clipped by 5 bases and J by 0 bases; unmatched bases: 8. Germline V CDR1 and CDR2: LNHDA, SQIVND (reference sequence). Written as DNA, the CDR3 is TGTGCCAGTAGTCCCTGGGGCGGGAGGGGAGCCAAAAACATTCAGTACTTC. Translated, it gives CASSPWGGRGAKNIQYF.

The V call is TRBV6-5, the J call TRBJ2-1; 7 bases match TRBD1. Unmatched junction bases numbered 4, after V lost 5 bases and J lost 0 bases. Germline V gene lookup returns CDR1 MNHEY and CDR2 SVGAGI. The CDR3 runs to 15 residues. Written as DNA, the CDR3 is TGTGCCAGCAGTCCGGACAGGAGCTCCTACAATGAGCAGTTCTTC. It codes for CASSPDRSSYNEQFF.

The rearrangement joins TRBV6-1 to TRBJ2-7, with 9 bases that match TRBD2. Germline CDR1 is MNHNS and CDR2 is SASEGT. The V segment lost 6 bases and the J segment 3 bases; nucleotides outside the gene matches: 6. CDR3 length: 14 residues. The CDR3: CASRLAGYVYEQYF. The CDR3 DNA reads TGTGCCAGCAGGCTAGCGGGATATGTCTACGAGCAGTACTTC.

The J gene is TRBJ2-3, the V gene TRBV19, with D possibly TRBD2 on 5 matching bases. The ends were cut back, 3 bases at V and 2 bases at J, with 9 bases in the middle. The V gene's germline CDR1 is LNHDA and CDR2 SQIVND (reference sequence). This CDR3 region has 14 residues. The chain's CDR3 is CASSMRDYTDTQYF. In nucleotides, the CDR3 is TGTGCCAGTAGTATGAGGGATTACACAGATACGCAGTATTTT.

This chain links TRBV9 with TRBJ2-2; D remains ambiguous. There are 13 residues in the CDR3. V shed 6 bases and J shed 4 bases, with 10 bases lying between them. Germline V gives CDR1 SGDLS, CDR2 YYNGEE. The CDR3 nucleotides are TGTGCCAGCACGTCGAGTACCACCGGGGAGCTGTTTTTT. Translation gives CASTSSTTGELFF.